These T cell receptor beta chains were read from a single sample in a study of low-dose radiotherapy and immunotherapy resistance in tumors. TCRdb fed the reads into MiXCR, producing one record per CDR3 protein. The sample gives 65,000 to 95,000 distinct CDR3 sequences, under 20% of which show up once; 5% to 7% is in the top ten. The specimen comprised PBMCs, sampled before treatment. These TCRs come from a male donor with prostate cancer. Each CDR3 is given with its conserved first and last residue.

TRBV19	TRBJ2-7	CASSITVGPEQYF
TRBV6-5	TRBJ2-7	CASSYSRDGAYEQYF
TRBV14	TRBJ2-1	CASSQDAYNEQFF
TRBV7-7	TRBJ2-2	CASSQDRGFRGSGELFF
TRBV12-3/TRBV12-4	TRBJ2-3	CASTLLAGSTTDTQYF
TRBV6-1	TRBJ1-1	CASSQPVGLGSMNTEAFF
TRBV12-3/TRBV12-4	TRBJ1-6	CASSRATGGSSPLHF
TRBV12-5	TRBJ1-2	CASARDRGLQTTGYTF
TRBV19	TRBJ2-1	CASGGTDYNEQFF
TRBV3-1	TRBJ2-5	CASSQKLAGNQETQYF
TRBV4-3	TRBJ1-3	CASSYSVDNSGNTIYF
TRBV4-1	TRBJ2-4	CASSQDQGSKNIQYF
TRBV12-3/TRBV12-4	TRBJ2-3	CASSFNLAGGADTQYF
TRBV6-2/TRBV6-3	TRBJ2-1	CASSWDRSSYNEQFF
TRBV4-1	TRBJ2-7	CASSAQILGYEQYF
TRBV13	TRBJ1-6	CASSLSQMGSPLHF
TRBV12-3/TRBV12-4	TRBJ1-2	CASSLGVQVDYTF
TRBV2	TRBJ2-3	CASSEVRGTDTQYF
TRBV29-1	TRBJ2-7	CSVDRGTGYEQYF
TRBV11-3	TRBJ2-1	CASSSRDRGPYNEQFF
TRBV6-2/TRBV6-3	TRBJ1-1	CASSVITEAFF
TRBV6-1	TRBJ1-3	CASSYGQGGNTIYF
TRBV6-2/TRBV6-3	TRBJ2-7	CASSDGSYEQYF
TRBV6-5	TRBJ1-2	CASSSLVVRDRIPYGYTF
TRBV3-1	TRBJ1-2	CASSQAGETYGYTF
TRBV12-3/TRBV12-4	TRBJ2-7	CASSLGTGRDEQYF
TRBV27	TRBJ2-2	CASSRTVNTGELFF
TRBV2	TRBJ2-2	CASSEGSGRAGELFF
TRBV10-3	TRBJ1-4	CAISRQGATEKLFF
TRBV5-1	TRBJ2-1	CASSLARLNEQFF
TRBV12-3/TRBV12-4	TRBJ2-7	CASSLTQGYEQYF